This section outlines one T cell receptor beta chain sequence together with its context. Its antigen is not known. There are 18 residues in the CDR3. Germline CDR1 reads SGHRS; CDR2 reads YFSETQ. Unique-molecular-identifier-tagged TCR beta cDNA libraries were used. The T cell input of about 0.85 to 10 million gave around 450,000 cDNA molecules. TCRdb independently ran MiXCR on the PCR reads; one entry per CDR3 protein. The data show approximately 730,000 distinct CDR3 sequences, about 43% seen once. This entry comes from a study of post-analysis software for immune sequencing data. Whole-study context: The cohort encompassed relapsing-remitting, secondary progressive and progressive-relapsing multiple sclerosis disease courses.

Study-wide points: Under F measure analysis, samples from one preparation batch co-clustered strongly. Five or six TRBV segments were more frequent in patients than controls; TRBV5-6, TRBV5-1 and TRBV20-1 belonged to this group. Multiple sclerosis patients had significantly lower normalized Chao1 diversity than controls.

V and J are TRBV5-1 and TRBJ2-5, with D possibly being TRBD1 (6 bases). The tail of the sequence fits TRBJ2-7 better, so the J call may be wrong. The source of this sequence is a girl under 18 with multiple sclerosis. The sample consisted of blood. CDR3 sequence reads: CASSLGTVRVLFSYEQYF. In nucleotides, the CDR3 is TGCGCCAGCAGCTTGGGGACAGTAAGGGTTCTTTTTTCCTACGAGCAGTACTTC.